This TCR beta chain was identified during a study of blood T cell repertoires in COVID-19. Study-wide context: Italy, Spain and the United States were the sources of the convalescent and acute COVID-19 samples.

Looked up from germline, CDR1 is SGDLS and CDR2 is YYNGEE. V lost 0 bases and J 3 bases, leaving 10 bases between the germline ends. This CDR3 region has 15 residues. Assay used: immunoSEQ multiplex PCR; TCRdb lists only in-frame clones, some missing. This table has some 94,000 clones, around 86% appearing once. The chain links TRBV9 to TRBJ2-1; perhaps TRBD1 as D (5 bases). This TCR came from a human donor in a cohort sampled during active COVID-19. The sequenced sample was peripheral blood. The CDR3 sequence is CASSVEYQGYNEQFF. The CDR3 DNA is TGTGCCAGCAGCGTAGAATATCAGGGCTACAATGAGCAGTTCTTC. Together with reference TRBV9 and TRBJ2-1, the CDR3 gives the full variable domain: DSGVTQTPKHLITATGQRVTLRCSPRSGDLSVYWYQQSLDQGLQFLIQYYNGEERAKGNILERFSAQQFPDLHSELNLSSLELGDSALYFCASSVEYQGYNEQFFGPGTRLTVL.